The 26 T cell receptor beta chains reported below all come from one sample, sequenced in a study of T cells in Graves' hyperthyroidism and ophthalmopathy. Researchers took RNA transcripts and amplified the TCR beta CDR3 regions from them. HTBI primers drove first-round RT-PCR of the TCR CDR3. TCRdb reprocessed the multiplex PCR reads via MiXCR and lists one record per CDR3 protein. The data contain hundreds of thousands of distinct CDR3 sequences, approximately 15% of them seen just once; the ten biggest clones take up roughly 10%. Input material: blood. These receptors came from a woman aged 18 to 35 with Graves' hyperthyroidism.

This clonotype came up many times. The V gene is TRBV27, the J gene TRBJ2-7; D remains unclear. Deletions cut 6 bases from V and 4 bases from J, with 13 bases between. The CDR3 runs to 13 residues. Germline V gene sequence: CDR1 MNHEY, CDR2 SMNVEV (reference sequence). DNA of the CDR3: TGTGCCAGCAGCCCCAGCTGCCCTTACGAGCAGTACTTC. This encodes CASSPSCPYEQYF.

V and J are TRBV19 and TRBJ2-1; possible D gene TRBD2, 5 bases. The V gene lost 6 bases and the J gene lost 3 bases, with 12 bases spanning the gap. This CDR3 is built from 14 residues. CDR1 is LNHDA and CDR2 is SQIVND in the germline V gene (reference sequence). CDR3 in amino acids: CASRSSSNYNEQFF. CDR3 sequence (DNA): TGTGCCAGTAGATCTAGCAGCAACTACAATGAGCAGTTCTTC. The whole variable domain, remainder taken from reference TRBV19 and TRBJ2-1, is DGGITQSPKYLFRKEGQNVTLSCEQNLNHDAMYWYRQDPGQGLRLIYYSQIVNDFQKGDIAEGYSVSREKKESFPLTVTSAQKNPTAFYLCASRSSSNYNEQFFGPGTRLTVL.

This clonotype has at least ten counts. The chain has TRBV7-8 and TRBJ2-1; no firm D call. This CDR3 contains 15 residues. CDR1 and CDR2 (germline): SGHVS, FQNEAQ. V lost 4 bases and J 3 bases, leaving 13 bases between the germline ends. In DNA form, the CDR3 reads TGTGCCAGCAGCTCCCCTTTGACTCTCTACAATGAGCAGTTCTTC. Its protein is CASSSPLTLYNEQFF.

This clonotype was counted between two and nine times. The rearrangement joins TRBV7-9 to TRBJ2-7, with D maybe TRBD2 (5 bases). V lost 4 bases and J 3 bases, leaving 7 bases between the germline ends. The CDR3 has 12 amino acids. From germline, CDR1 is SEHNR and CDR2 FQNEAQ (reference sequence). CDR3 residues: CASSSSGYEQYF. CDR3 coding DNA: TGTGCCAGCAGCTCCAGCGGCTACGAGCAGTACTTC.

This clonotype appeared many times. This sequence joins TRBV15 and TRBJ2-7; 7 bases match TRBD2. CDR3 size: 15 residues. V shed 0 bases, J shed 5 bases, and the junction held 7 bases outside the gene matches. In germline, CDR1 is LNHNV, CDR2 YYDKDF (reference sequence). As DNA, the CDR3 is TGTGCCACCAGCAGAGATAAGGGACTAAGAGACGAGCAGTACTTC. It is translated as CATSRDKGLRDEQYF.

V is TRBV7-2 and J is TRBJ2-5, with D hard to call. V gave up 5 bases and J gave up 0 bases, with 7 bases separating them. The CDR3 spans 13 residues. Germline V gene sequence: CDR1 SGHTA, CDR2 FQGNSA. CDR3 bases: TGTGCCAGCAGCACAGTATACCAAGAGACCCAGTACTTC. It codes for CASSTVYQETQYF.

Ten or more counts support this clonotype. V is TRBV20-1 and J is TRBJ2-7, with D possibly matching TRBD2 (6 bases). Germline lookup yields CDR1 DFQATT and CDR2 SNEGSKA (reference sequence). The CDR3 is 14 amino acids. Trimming removed 6 bases at V and 3 bases at J, with 18 bases between. Here the CDR3 reads CSAIPEGRGYEQYF. DNA of the CDR3: TGCAGTGCCATCCCGGAGGGCCGGGGCTACGAGCAGTACTTC.

This clonotype was seen ten or more times. The chain recombines TRBV30 with TRBJ2-5; 7 bases are a match to TRBD1. With 3 bases clipped from V and 7 bases from J, the junction kept 11 bases outside the gene matches. The CDR3 spans 14 residues. Germline V lookup: CDR1 GTSNPN, CDR2 SVGIG (reference sequence). The CDR3 DNA sequence: TGTGCCTGGAGGGCAGGGGGTACGCACCCGACCCAGTACTTC. Residues: CAWRAGGTHPTQYF. Together with reference TRBV30 and TRBJ2-5, the CDR3 gives the full variable domain: SQTIHQWPATLVQPVGSPLSLECTVEGTSNPNLYWYRQAAGRGLQLLFYSVGIGQISSEVPQNLSASRPQDRQFILSSKKLLLSDSGFYLCAWRAGGTHPTQYFGPGTRLLVL.

J is TRBJ2-7 and V is TRBV15; TRBD2 agrees at 8 bases. V dropped 4 bases and J dropped 4; count of bases not matched to a gene: 3. The germline V gene has CDR1 LNHNV and CDR2 YYDKDF (reference sequence). This CDR3 is built from 13 residues. CDR3 nucleotides: TGTGCCACCAGCATTAGCGGGGCTTACGAGCAGTACTTC. It is translated as CATSISGAYEQYF.

This clonotype has at least ten counts. The chain uses TRBV29-1 and TRBJ2-2, with 8 bases that match TRBD2. The length of the CDR3 is 16 residues. Germline V gene lookup returns CDR1 SQVTM and CDR2 ANQGSEA. The V gene end was trimmed by 4 bases and the J gene end by 3 bases; junction bases not matched to a gene: 10. The CDR3 sequence: CSVGVSGNSHTGELFF. The DNA for the CDR3 is TGCAGCGTTGGGGTTAGCGGGAATTCCCACACCGGGGAGCTGTTTTTT.

The table lists this clonotype with many counts. The chain links TRBV12-3 or TRBV12-4 to TRBJ1-1; 7 nucleotides line up with TRBD1. The J segment lost 4 bases and the V segment lost 6 bases, leaving 2 bases of the junction unmatched. This CDR3 is built from 12 residues. The CDR3 DNA is TGTGCCAGCAGGGCAGGGGGCACTGAAGCTTTCTTT. It specifies CASRAGGTEAFF.

This clonotype was counted many times. The chain recombines TRBV7-2 with TRBJ2-3; 14 bases map to TRBD2. V shed 0 bases and J 4 bases; nucleotides not matched to a gene: 6. The CDR3 runs 18 residues. Per the germline V gene, CDR1 is SGHTA and CDR2 is FQGNSA. The CDR3: CASSLARTSGRSADTQYF. CDR3 nucleotide sequence: TGTGCCAGCAGCTTAGCGCGGACTAGCGGGAGGAGCGCAGATACGCAGTATTTT.

Here the CDR3 reads CASSPDTGRSGNTIYF. The CDR3, as DNA: TGTGCCAGCAGCCCTGACACTGGAAGGTCTGGAAACACCATATATTTT. The V and J genes are TRBV5-6 and TRBJ1-3; D remains unclear. The germline gives CDR1 SGHDT, CDR2 YYEEEE. V lost 4 bases, J lost 1 base, and 15 bases lay in between. The CDR3 runs to 16 residues.

The chain has TRBV18 and TRBJ2-2; D unclear. This CDR3 comprises 13 residues. The V gene lost 3 bases and the J gene lost 6 bases, with 8 bases spanning the gap. In germline, CDR1 is KGHSH, CDR2 LQKENI. CDR3 sequence: CASSPIGSGELFF. Here the CDR3 DNA reads TGTGCCAGCTCACCTATCGGTTCCGGGGAGCTGTTTTTT.

This clonotype was detected ten times or more. This chain uses TRBV27 with TRBJ2-1, with 8 bases matching TRBD2. V lost 5 bases and J lost 5; bases outside the gene matches: 5. CDR3 length: 14 residues. Germline assignment: CDR1 MNHEY and CDR2 SMNVEV (reference sequence). This chain's CDR3 is CASSIGLAHNEQFF. For the CDR3, the DNA is TGTGCCAGCAGTATCGGACTAGCACACAATGAGCAGTTCTTC.

Ten or more counts support this clonotype. V is TRBV2 and J is TRBJ2-3, with D possibly matching TRBD2 (5 bases). Between the trimmed V and J ends, which lost 6 bases and 0 bases, there was a span of 10 bases. The CDR3 totals 14 residues. Per the germline V gene, CDR1 is SNHLY and CDR2 is FYNNEI. CDR3 sequence: CASRDSSSTDTQYF. As DNA, the CDR3 is TGTGCCAGCAGGGACTCATCCAGCACAGATACGCAGTATTTT.

This clonotype was observed many times. This sequence joins TRBV28 and TRBJ2-6; possibly TRBD1 for D (5 bases). The germline V and J ends were trimmed by 1 base and 5 bases, with 9 bases remaining between them. The CDR3 is made up of 15 amino acids. CDR1 and CDR2 from the germline V gene are MDHEN and SYDVKM. This chain's CDR3 is CASSLFGQRANVLTF. CDR3 bases: TGTGCCAGCAGTTTATTTGGACAACGGGCCAACGTCCTGACTTTC.

V gene TRBV7-6 combines with J gene TRBJ2-7; 8 positions match TRBD2. After removal of 5 bases from V and 7 bases from J, the junction contained 19 bases not matched to a gene. Germline assignment: CDR1 SGHVS and CDR2 FNYEAQ. The CDR3 totals 17 residues. CDR3 protein: CASSPRSGGDPRIEQYF. CDR3 DNA sequence: TGTGCCAGCAGCCCCCGGTCGGGGGGGGACCCCAGAATTGAGCAGTACTTC.

Comment on this clonotype: A much larger clone is a single base away; this may be a read error. The chain links TRBV2 to TRBJ2-7; D is unclear. CDR3 length: 12 residues. V was cut by 5 bases and J by 4 bases, with 9 bases left in between. CDR1 is SNHLY and CDR2 is FYNNEI in the germline V gene. Written as DNA, the CDR3 is TGTGCCAGCAGTTACGACCGGTACGAGCAGTACTTC. Residues: CASSYDRYEQYF.

Ten or more counts support this clonotype. The rearrangement joins TRBV6-1 to TRBJ2-3; a weak D match, TRBD1 (5 bases). The CDR3 is made up of 13 amino acids. The ends were cut back, 9 bases at V and 2 bases at J, with 12 bases in the middle. CDR1 is MNHNS and CDR2 is SASEGT in the germline V gene. CDR3 sequence reads: CASRQKYTDTQYF. The CDR3 DNA reads TGTGCCAGTCGACAGAAGTACACAGATACGCAGTATTTT.

This chain joins TRBV3-1 and TRBJ2-7; 9 bases map to TRBD1. CDR1 is LGHDT, CDR2 YNNKEL, per germline (reference sequence). J lost 3 bases, V lost 2 bases, and 5 bases had no gene match. The CDR3 extends over 15 amino acids. The CDR3 coding sequence is TGTGCCAGCAGCCAATTCGAGACAGGGGGCTACGAGCAGTACTTC. It translates to CASSQFETGGYEQYF.

The chain couples TRBV7-9 to TRBJ1-1; D remains ambiguous. The CDR3 extends over 15 amino acids. In germline, CDR1 is SEHNR, CDR2 FQNEAQ (reference sequence). Trimming took 2 bases from V and 0 from J, leaving 10 bases between them. The CDR3: CASSLYPGMNTEAFF. The CDR3 bases are TGTGCCAGCAGCTTATACCCCGGCATGAACACTGAAGCTTTCTTT.

Ten or more counts support this clonotype. This chain links TRBV28 with TRBJ2-5; D is ambiguous. Trimming took 0 bases from V and 2 from J, leaving 4 bases between them. The germline gives CDR1 MDHEN, CDR2 SYDVKM. This CDR3 spans 13 amino acids. The DNA for the CDR3 is TGTGCCAGCAGTTTATGGCTGCAAGAGACCCAGTACTTC. Translation: CASSLWLQETQYF.

The chain recombines TRBV6-1 with TRBJ1-5; a possible D gene is TRBD1 (6 bases). From germline, CDR1 is MNHNS and CDR2 SASEGT. V was cut by 2 bases and J by 6 bases, with 14 bases left in between. This CDR3 contains 15 residues. The CDR3 DNA follows: TGTGCCAGCAGTGAAATTAGGACAGAAGGTCAGCCCCAGCATTTT. It is translated as CASSEIRTEGQPQHF.

This clonotype appeared many times. The chain joins TRBV12-3 or TRBV12-4 to TRBJ1-5, with 7 positions matching TRBD1. The CDR3 totals 20 residues. The V and J ends lost 4 bases and 0 bases, in that order; junction bases with no gene match: 18. DNA of the CDR3: TGTGCCAGCAGTTCACTCCTTCGGACAGGCTCGTTGTATAGCAATCAGCCCCAGCATTTT. Residues: CASSSLLRTGSLYSNQPQHF.

V and J are TRBV7-2 and TRBJ2-1, with 10 bases aligning to TRBD2. The assigned J gene may be wrong: the sequence end matches TRBJ2-7 better. Germline CDR1 reads SGHTA; CDR2 reads FQGNSA. CDR3 length: 16 residues. This chain's CDR3 is CASRISGRPPNNEQYF. The CDR3 DNA reads TGTGCCAGCAGGATTAGCGGGAGGCCTCCCAACAATGAGCAGTACTTC.